This entry describes one T cell receptor (beta chain). Germline values: CDR1 LGHNA, CDR2 YNFKEQ. V dropped 1 base and J dropped 2 bases, with 11 bases sitting between them. The CDR3 runs 15 residues. The data belong to a study of identical twins. MiXCR was run by TCRdb on the 5' RACE reads, yielding one entry per CDR3 protein. The repertoire includes about 520,000 distinct CDR3 sequences, around 20% of them detected once, and around 0.9% sits in the top ten. The sample was also reused in another study, on T cells expressing NK-cell markers. That work states: Investigators obtained TCR beta repertoires from sorted CD3+CD56+NKG2C+, CD3+CD56+NKG2C- and CD3+CD56-NKG2C+ T cells. Among CD8+ T cells from about six donors, dominant NKG2C+ clonotypes accounted for roughly 1.0-7.0%.

The V call is TRBV4-2, the J call TRBJ2-5; the D is unclear. Sequenced: CD4+ T cells sorted from blood. This receptor was obtained from a woman under 30 in good health. CDR3 in amino acids: CASSQASGNQETQYF. The DNA of the CDR3 is TGTGCCAGCAGCCAAGCCTCCGGCAATCAAGAGACCCAGTACTTC.